The 21 T cell receptor beta chains below were found in one sample sequenced in a study of T cell responses to AZD1222 COVID-19 vaccine. Only in-frame clones appear in the TCRdb table, and some are missing; sequencing was by immunoSEQ multiplex PCR. The sample lists 89,000 or so clones; approximately 86% were seen once. Sequenced material: peripheral blood, taken 28 days after the second AZD1222 dose. These receptors all stem from an adult who received the AZD1222 COVID-19 vaccine.

This chain links TRBV3-1 (or the pseudogene TRBV3-2) with TRBJ2-7; a possible D gene is TRBD2 (7 bases). The germline V gene encodes CDR1 LGHDT and CDR2 YNNKEL (reference sequence). V lost 3 bases, J lost 2 bases, and 14 bases lay in between. CDR3 size: 15 residues. CDR3 nucleotides: TGTGCCAGCAGCCAGGGCCTCGGGGGGCCCTACGAGCAGTACTTC. It translates to CASSQGLGGPYEQYF.

CDR3 bases: TGTGCCAGCAGTTCCCGGAGGGGGGCGGGCAATCAGCCCCAGCATTTT. Translated: CASSSRRGAGNQPQHF. The chain joins TRBV6-2 or TRBV6-3 to TRBJ1-5, with D maybe TRBD1 (6 bases). From germline, CDR1 is MNHEY and CDR2 SVGEGT. The V end was cut by 4 bases, the J end by 2 bases, with 15 bases between. There are 16 residues in the CDR3.

The V gene is TRBV2, the J gene TRBJ2-2; weak D call: TRBD2 (6 bases). The CDR3 contains 15 residues. The germline CDR1 and CDR2 sequences are SNHLY and FYNNEI. V lost 6 bases and J lost 3, with 14 bases in between. The CDR3 sequence is CASSPRTTHTGELFF. The CDR3 DNA sequence: TGTGCCAGCAGCCCCCGGACTACCCACACCGGGGAGCTGTTTTTT. Complete variable domain (other parts from reference TRBV2 and TRBJ2-2): EPEVTQTPSHQVTQMGQEVILRCVPISNHLYFYWYRQILGQKVEFLVSFYNNEISEKSEIFDDQFSVERPDGSNFTLKIRSTKLEDSAMYFCASSPRTTHTGELFFGEGSRLTVL.

This clone was found a few times. The chain recombines TRBV10-1 with TRBJ2-3, with 7 positions matching TRBD2. Germline V gene sequence: CDR1 WNHNN, CDR2 SYGVQD (reference sequence). Losses at the gene ends were 8 bases for V and 4 bases for J; bases not matched to a gene: 12. This CDR3 spans 15 amino acids. The CDR3 sequence is CASGIPERGADTQYF. The CDR3 nucleotides are TGCGCCAGCGGAATCCCAGAGCGGGGCGCAGATACGCAGTATTTT.

This clone appeared a single time. CDR3 coding DNA: TGTGCCAGCTCCTTAACGAACAACTATGGCTACACCTTC. Encoded protein: CASSLTNNYGYTF. This chain connects TRBV7-9 to TRBJ1-2; the D is unclear. The CDR3 has 13 amino acids. Per the germline V gene, CDR1 is SEHNR and CDR2 is FQNEAQ (reference sequence). V gave up 8 bases and J gave up 2 bases, with 12 bases separating them.

V and J are TRBV9 and TRBJ2-7, with 11 positions matching TRBD2. Germline CDR1 is SGDLS and CDR2 is YYNGEE. The CDR3 is 15 residues long. V lost 3 bases, J lost 4 bases, and 6 bases stayed unmatched. CDR3 sequence reads: CASSESTSGIYEQYF. The CDR3 DNA reads as TGTGCCAGCAGCGAGTCGACTAGCGGGATATACGAGCAGTACTTC.

The chain is built from TRBV7-9 and TRBJ1-1, with D tentatively TRBD1 (6 bases). Trimming took 4 bases from V and 4 from J, leaving 16 bases between them. This CDR3 has 15 amino acids. Germline lookup yields CDR1 SEHNR and CDR2 FQNEAQ (reference sequence). The CDR3 here is CASSWGHTVITEAFF. In nucleotides, the CDR3 is TGTGCCAGCAGCTGGGGGCATACGGTTATCACTGAAGCTTTCTTT.

The chain combines TRBV12-3 or TRBV12-4 with TRBJ1-1; no definite D call. The CDR3 has 12 residues. The V and J ends lost 1 base and 6 bases respectively, with 6 bases between them. Here the CDR3 reads CASSLVSSEAFF. As DNA, the CDR3 is TGTGCCAGCAGTTTAGTCAGTTCTGAAGCTTTCTTT.

This chain links TRBV7-2 with TRBJ2-7; 7 bases are a match to TRBD2. Germline V gives CDR1 SGHTA, CDR2 FQGNSA. This CDR3 spans 15 amino acids. The junction had 9 bases not matched to a gene; V was cut back by 6 bases and J by 1 base. Here the CDR3 reads CASSAGGRGSYEQYF. The CDR3 region has the DNA TGTGCCAGCAGTGCCGGGGGGAGGGGTTCCTACGAGCAGTACTTC. The whole variable domain, remainder taken from reference TRBV7-2 and TRBJ2-7, is GAGVSQSPSNKVTEKGKDVELRCDPISGHTALYWYRQSLGQGLEFLIYFQGNSAPDKSGLPSDRFSAERTGGSVSTLTIQRTQQEDSAVYLCASSAGGRGSYEQYFGPGTRLTVT.

V and J are TRBV9 and TRBJ1-2; D remains unclear. CDR3 length: 15 residues. Germline CDR1 reads SGDLS; CDR2 reads YYNGEE. The ends were cut back, 3 bases at V and 1 base at J, with 13 bases in the middle. The CDR3 region has the DNA TGTGCCAGCAGCGCGACGAGTAGGATTAACTATGGCTACACCTTC. Amino acids: CASSATSRINYGYTF.

V usage is TRBV5-4 and J usage is TRBJ2-5; TRBD2 matches at 16 bases. The length of the CDR3 is 17 residues. Trimming took 5 bases from V and 2 from J; bases not matched to a gene: 6. CDR1 SGHNT and CDR2 YYREEE come from the germline V gene (reference sequence). The CDR3 DNA reads as TGTGCCAGCAGACCCGGGACTAGCGGGGGGGCGCAAGAGACCCAGTACTTC. This encodes CASRPGTSGGAQETQYF.

The CDR3 loop is CSVGSRGSGANVLTF. The CDR3 coding sequence is TGCAGCGTTGGTTCTCGGGGCTCTGGGGCCAACGTCCTGACTTTC. The V gene is TRBV29-1, the J gene TRBJ2-6, with a tentative D call TRBD2 (5 bases). CDR1 SQVTM and CDR2 ANQGSEA come from the germline V gene. V lost 4 bases and J lost 0, with 10 bases in between. The CDR3 is 15 amino acids.

The chain couples TRBV12-3 or TRBV12-4 to TRBJ1-3; no definite D call. The CDR3 has 13 residues. Trimming pared 6 bases from V and 1 base from J, leaving 7 bases between. The CDR3 DNA reads as TGTGCCAGCAGGGAGATGTCTGGAAACACCATATATTTT. Encoded protein: CASREMSGNTIYF.

V and J are TRBV30 and TRBJ2-7; D unresolved. Trimming took 0 bases from V and 2 from J, leaving 5 bases between them. This CDR3 is built from 12 residues. Germline CDR1 GTSNPN, CDR2 SVGIG (reference sequence). The CDR3 here is CAWSVPTYEQYF. The CDR3 DNA follows: TGTGCCTGGAGTGTACCTACCTACGAGCAGTACTTC.

This clone was seen just once. The chain couples TRBV10-3 to TRBJ2-1; D might be TRBD2 (6 bases). Looked up from germline, CDR1 is ENHRY and CDR2 is SYGVKD. V was cut by 6 bases and J by 3 bases, with 15 bases left in between. The CDR3 contains 15 residues. CDR3 DNA sequence: TGTGCCATCAGAGGCGGGGTAGGGGTCTACAATGAGCAGTTCTTC. The encoded protein is CAIRGGVGVYNEQFF.

This chain uses TRBV25-1 with TRBJ1-4, with D possibly being TRBD1 (5 bases). Germline CDR1 is MGHDK and CDR2 is SYGVNS. CDR3 length: 14 residues. Trimming removed 5 bases at V and 3 bases at J, with 10 bases between. CDR3 loop: CASSLVGPNEKLFF. CDR3 sequence (DNA): TGTGCCAGCAGTTTGGTGGGACCTAATGAAAAACTGTTTTTT.

The chain recombines TRBV12-3 or TRBV12-4 with TRBJ1-6; D remains ambiguous. This CDR3 comprises 13 residues. Trimming took off 8 bases at V and 5 bases at J, with 10 bases between the two ends. CDR3 amino acids: CASRFGDNSPLHF. CDR3 nucleotide sequence: TGTGCCAGCCGCTTCGGGGATAATTCACCCCTCCACTTT.

This clone was picked up one time. V gene TRBV7-2 combines with J gene TRBJ2-6; TRBD1 agrees at 9 bases. Looked up from germline, CDR1 is SGHTA and CDR2 is FQGNSA. V gave up 5 bases and J gave up 0 bases; unmatched junction bases: 5. This CDR3 has 17 amino acids. CDR3 loop: CASSAGQGRSGANVLTF. DNA of the CDR3: TGTGCCAGCAGCGCGGGACAGGGACGCTCTGGGGCCAACGTCCTGACTTTC.

This clone is a singleton in its sample. The genes are TRBV7-8 and TRBJ1-2; a possible D gene is TRBD1 (6 bases). V lost 3 bases to trimming and J lost 4 bases, with 12 bases between them. This CDR3 comprises 14 residues. The germline V gene has CDR1 SGHVS and CDR2 FQNEAQ. The CDR3 loop reads CASSLSTGPYGYTF. As DNA, the CDR3 is TGTGCCAGCAGCTTGTCGACAGGTCCCTATGGCTACACCTTC.

The chain combines TRBV5-4 with TRBJ2-2; D possibly corresponds to TRBD1 (6 bases). Looked up from germline, CDR1 is SGHNT and CDR2 is YYREEE (reference sequence). Trimming stripped 1 base from V and 5 bases from J, with 9 bases between. The CDR3 is 14 amino acids. The CDR3 bases are TGTGCCAGCAGCTTGCAACAGGGAACCGGGGAGCTGTTTTTT. This codes for CASSLQQGTGELFF.

The gene calls are TRBV4-1 and TRBJ1-2; D is ambiguous. CDR1 is MGHRA, CDR2 YSYEKL, per germline. The V end was cut by 3 bases, the J end by 6 bases, with 17 bases between. The CDR3 has 15 residues. This CDR3 reads CASSQIGGRENGYTF. The CDR3 DNA is TGCGCCAGCAGCCAGATCGGAGGCCGGGAGAATGGCTACACCTTC.